Listed below are T cell receptor beta chains from one sample, sequenced in a study of blood T cell repertoires in COVID-19. Data came from immunoSEQ multiplex PCR; TCRdb stores just in-frame clones and leaves some out. Among 180,000 or so clones listed, approximately 89% were seen once. The source material was peripheral blood. All receptors come from a middle-aged man with active or convalescent COVID-19. Each CDR3 is given with its conserved first and last residue. D genes are given only for firm matches. Clone size, where shown, is once, few, many, or a class for clones that have expanded.

clone size,D gene,J gene,V gene,CDR3 protein,CDR3 DNA
NA,NA,TRBJ1-1,TRBV6-5,CASSTGSTEAFF,TGTGCCAGCAGTACAGGGTCTACTGAAGCTTTCTTT
NA,NA,TRBJ2-7,TRBV2,CASSLEQGLYEQYF,TGTGCCAGCAGTCTAGAACAGGGCCTATACGAGCAGTACTTC
NA,NA,TRBJ1-4,TRBV25-1,CASSEYDSEKLFF,TGTGCCAGCAGTGAATACGATAGTGAAAAACTGTTTTTT
NA,TRBD2,TRBJ2-1,TRBV5-1,CASSQGPSGGAYNEQFF,TGCGCCAGCAGCCAGGGACCTAGCGGGGGAGCCTACAATGAGCAGTTCTTC
NA,TRBD1,TRBJ1-5,TRBV6-6,CASRWDRVSNQPQHF,TGTGCCAGCAGATGGGACAGGGTAAGCAATCAGCCCCAGCATTTT
NA,TRBD1,TRBJ1-2,TRBV4-2,CASSQDWGGQGEDGYTF,TGTGCCAGCAGCCAAGATTGGGGTGGACAGGGAGAAGATGGCTACACCTTC
NA,NA,TRBJ2-3,TRBV5-1,CASSLGGRTGTDTQYF,TGCGCCAGCAGCTTAGGCGGTAGGACAGGCACAGATACGCAGTATTTT
NA,TRBD2,TRBJ2-4,TRBV3-1/TRBV3-2,CASSPLAGGSNIQYF,TGTGCCAGCAGCCCTCTAGCGGGGGGGTCGAACATTCAGTACTTC
NA,TRBD2,TRBJ2-2,TRBV28,CASSLQGVLAGPRGTGELFF,TGTGCCAGCAGTTTACAGGGGGTACTAGCGGGGCCCCGAGGGACCGGGGAGCTGTTTTTT
NA,TRBD2,TRBJ2-2,TRBV7-2,CASSLPSGPFTGELFF,TGTGCCAGCAGCTTACCTAGCGGACCTTTCACCGGGGAGCTGTTTTTT
few,TRBD1,TRBJ1-2,TRBV5-1,CASSGRPGQGANGYTF,TGCGCCAGCAGCGGACGCCCGGGACAGGGCGCTAATGGCTACACCTTC
NA,NA,TRBJ2-1,TRBV7-8,CASSLDVEWNEQFF,TGTGCCAGCAGCTTAGATGTAGAATGGAATGAGCAGTTCTTC
NA,TRBD1,TRBJ1-3,TRBV5-5,CASSGSRTGVGNTIYF,TGTGCCAGCAGCGGTTCTCGGACAGGGGTAGGAAACACCATATATTTT
NA,NA,TRBJ2-2,TRBV4-1,CASSQAGQTTGELFF,TGCGCCAGCAGCCAAGCTGGACAGACCACCGGGGAGCTGTTTTTT
once,TRBD1,TRBJ2-1,TRBV5-1,CASSVGQEPLREQFF,TGCGCCAGCAGCGTCGGACAGGAGCCCCTTCGTGAGCAGTTCTTC
once,TRBD2,TRBJ2-2,TRBV9,CASSAGLAGGPGGELFF,TGTGCCAGCAGCGCCGGACTAGCGGGGGGGCCTGGCGGGGAGCTGTTTTTT
once,TRBD2,TRBJ2-1,TRBV19,CASSTQQRGLRNEQFF,TGTGCCAGTAGTACCCAGCAGCGGGGTCTGAGGAATGAGCAGTTCTTC
once,NA,TRBJ2-5,TRBV15,CATSRDRGGPQETQYF,TGTGCCACCAGCAGAGATAGGGGGGGGCCCCAAGAGACCCAGTACTTC
NA,NA,TRBJ1-1,TRBV29-1,CSGREDMNTEAFF,TGCAGCGGCCGGGAGGACATGAACACTGAAGCTTTCTTT
NA,NA,TRBJ2-2,TRBV18,CASSQRETNTGELFF,TGTGCCAGCTCGCAACGGGAAACGAACACCGGGGAGCTGTTTTTT
NA,NA,TRBJ2-2,TRBV19,CASSISPGRTGELFF,TGTGCCAGTAGTATTTCTCCCGGTCGCACCGGGGAGCTGTTTTTT
NA,TRBD2,TRBJ2-2,TRBV5-1,CASSFGASGASGTGELFF,TGCGCCAGCAGCTTCGGGGCTAGCGGGGCCTCGGGAACCGGGGAGCTGTTTTTT
NA,NA,TRBJ2-6,TRBV7-2,CASSHSSGANVLTF,TGTGCCAGCAGCCATAGCTCTGGGGCCAACGTCCTGACTTTC
NA,NA,TRBJ1-3,TRBV19,CASSGRGSGNTIYF,TGTGCCAGTAGCGGTCGGGGCTCTGGAAACACCATATATTTT
NA,NA,TRBJ2-7,TRBV4-3,CASSQAWPGDSYEQYF,TGCGCCAGCAGCCAAGCATGGCCAGGTGACTCCTACGAGCAGTACTTC
NA,TRBD2,TRBJ2-3,TRBV5-1,CASSLVAGDTDTQYF,TGCGCCAGCAGCTTGGTGGCGGGGGACACAGATACGCAGTATTTT
few,NA,TRBJ1-1,TRBV7-8,CASSPTRVMNTEAFF,TGTGCCAGCAGCCCAACACGGGTCATGAACACTGAAGCTTTCTTT
NA,TRBD2,TRBJ2-1,TRBV24-1,CATSDLPAGGNNPYNEQFF,TGTGCCACCAGTGATTTGCCAGCGGGGGGTAATAATCCCTACAATGAGCAGTTCTTC
NA,TRBD1,TRBJ2-5,TRBV28,CASSRDRKETQYF,TGTGCCAGCAGTCGGGACAGGAAAGAGACCCAGTACTTC
NA,TRBD1,TRBJ2-7,TRBV11-2,CASSFRTKTGEKYEQYF,TGTGCCAGCAGCTTTCGAACAAAGACAGGGGAAAAGTACGAGCAGTACTTC
NA,TRBD1,TRBJ2-1,TRBV7-3,CASSADRGSYNEQFF,TGTGCCAGCAGCGCCGACAGGGGGTCCTACAATGAGCAGTTCTTC
NA,NA,TRBJ1-5,TRBV19,CASSIGGTQPQHF,TGTGCCAGTAGTATTGGGGGGACTCAGCCCCAGCATTTT
once,NA,TRBJ2-2,TRBV28,CASSSPWQGGTGELFF,TGTGCCAGCAGTTCTCCCTGGCAGGGGGGCACCGGGGAGCTGTTTTTT